This T cell receptor beta chain was recovered during a study of graft-versus-host responses after intestinal transplantation. Study-wide context: Recipients got multivisceral, liver-intestinal, or isolated intestinal transplants. Every transplant recipient was induced with anti-thymocyte globulin, then maintained on tacrolimus and steroids for about 3 years.

The protocol was immunoSEQ multiplex PCR, while the TCRdb copy is restricted to in-frame clones and leaves out a portion. Of 15,000 to 20,000 clones in the sample, 38% are singletons; the top ten hold less than 4%. The study plated some 200,000 CFSE-labeled responders with some 200,000 irradiated, violet-dye-labeled stimulators. Proliferating CFSE-low CD3+CD4+ and CD3+CD8+ responders were sorted post-reaction. Germline CDR1 reads SGDLS; CDR2 reads YYNGEE. The CDR3 covers 15 residues. V dropped 0 bases and J dropped 0 bases, with 4 bases sitting between them. The receptor was isolated from a human patient who received an intestinal transplant. The J gene is TRBJ2-6, the V gene TRBV9, with unresolved D. The sample in question was alloreactive CD8+ T cells from a mixed lymphocyte reaction culture, obtained before intestinal transplant. Sample subset: CFSE-low proliferating T cells sorted from roughly 6-day pre-transplant mixed lymphocyte reaction (GvH or HvG direction). CDR3: CASSVGVSGANVLTF. In DNA, the CDR3 is TGTGCCAGCAGCGTAGGGGTCTCTGGGGCCAACGTCCTGACTTTC.